This T cell receptor beta chain is from a study of regulatory T cells in long-lasting Graves disease. Study results and caveats: Persistent disease preferred TRBV28, TRBJ1-2 and TRBJ2-5.

Trimming stripped 5 bases from V and 6 bases from J, with 18 bases between. The CDR3 contains 15 residues. According to the study, TCR beta libraries were built with iRepertoire HTBI primers and CDR3-region Arm-PCR. TCRdb reprocessed the multiplex PCR reads via MiXCR and lists one record per CDR3 protein. The table records roughly 610,000 distinct CDR3 sequences, more than 15% of them present only once. This clonotype was observed many times. Its antigen is not identified. The time point: newly diagnosed GD, antithyroid drugs for less than 3 months. With RNA extracted from PBMCs as input, the TCR library was made. This sample was shared with a second study, whose subject was T cells in Graves' hyperthyroidism and ophthalmopathy. This second report adds: HTBI primers were used for first-round RT-PCR of the TCR CDR3.

The specimen was peripheral blood mononuclear cells (PBMCs), collected at new diagnosis, from a patient treated with antithyroid drugs. The rearrangement uses TRBV12-3 or TRBV12-4 and TRBJ2-3; weak D call: TRBD2 (6 bases). The sequence was collected from a man younger than 35 with Graves disease. The CDR3 region has the DNA TGTGCCAGCAGTCACGGGACTCCAACTCAGGATACGCAGTATTTT. This sequence encodes CASSHGTPTQDTQYF.